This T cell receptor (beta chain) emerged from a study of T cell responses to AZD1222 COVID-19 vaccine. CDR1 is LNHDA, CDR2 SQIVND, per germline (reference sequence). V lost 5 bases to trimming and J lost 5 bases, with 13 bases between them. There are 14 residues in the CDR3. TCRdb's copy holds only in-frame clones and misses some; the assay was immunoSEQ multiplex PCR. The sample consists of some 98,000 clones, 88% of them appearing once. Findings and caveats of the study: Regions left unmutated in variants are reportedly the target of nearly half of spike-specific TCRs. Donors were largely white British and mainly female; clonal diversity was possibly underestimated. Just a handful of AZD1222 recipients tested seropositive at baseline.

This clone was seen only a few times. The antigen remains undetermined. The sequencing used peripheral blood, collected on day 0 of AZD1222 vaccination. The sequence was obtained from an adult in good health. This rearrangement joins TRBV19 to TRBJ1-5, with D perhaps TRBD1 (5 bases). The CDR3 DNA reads TGTGCCAGTAGTTCTGACAGAGTGGATCAGCCCCAGCATTTT. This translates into CASSSDRVDQPQHF.